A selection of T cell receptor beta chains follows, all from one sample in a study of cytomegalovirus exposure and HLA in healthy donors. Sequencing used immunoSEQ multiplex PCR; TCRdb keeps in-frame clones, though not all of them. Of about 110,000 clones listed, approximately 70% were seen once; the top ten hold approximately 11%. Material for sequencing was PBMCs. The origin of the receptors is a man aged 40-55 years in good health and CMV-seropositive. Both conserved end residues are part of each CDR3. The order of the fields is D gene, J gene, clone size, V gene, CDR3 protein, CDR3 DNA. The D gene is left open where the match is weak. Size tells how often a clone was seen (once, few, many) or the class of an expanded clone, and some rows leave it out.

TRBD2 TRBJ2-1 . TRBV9 CASSVTSGRVNEQFF TGTGCCAGCAGCGTAACTAGCGGGAGAGTTAATGAGCAGTTCTTC
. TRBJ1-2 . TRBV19 CASRRGGEGYTF TGTGCCAGTCGTCGTGGGGGCGAAGGCTACACCTTC
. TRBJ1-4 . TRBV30 CAWRRRGYEKLFF TGTGCCTGGAGGAGGAGAGGGTATGAAAAACTGTTTTTT
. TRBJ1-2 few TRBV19 CATPGPEGYGYTF TGTGCCACTCCCGGCCCGGAGGGCTATGGCTACACCTTC
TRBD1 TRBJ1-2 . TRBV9 CASSGRQGANYGYTF TGTGCCAGCAGCGGGCGACAGGGGGCTAACTATGGCTACACCTTC
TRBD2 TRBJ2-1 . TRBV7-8 CASSLGLAGVIFHEQFF TGTGCCAGCAGCCTCGGACTAGCGGGAGTGATATTCCATGAGCAGTTCTTC
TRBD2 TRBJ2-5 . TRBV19 CASSIAAGRVETQYF TGTGCCAGTAGTATAGCGGCAGGGAGGGTAGAGACCCAGTACTTC
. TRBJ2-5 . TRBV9 CASSVGADQETQYF TGTGCCAGCAGCGTCGGAGCGGACCAAGAGACCCAGTACTTC
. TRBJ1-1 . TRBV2 CATLRAWPEAFF TGTGCCACCCTCAGGGCGTGGCCTGAAGCTTTCTTT
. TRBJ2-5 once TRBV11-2 CASSLVFLANQETQYF TGTGCCAGCAGCTTAGTGTTTCTAGCGAACCAAGAGACCCAGTACTTC
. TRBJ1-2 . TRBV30 CAWTKQVYYGYTF TGTGCCTGGACCAAACAGGTTTACTATGGCTACACCTTC
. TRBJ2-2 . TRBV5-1 CASSLAGFTGELFF TGCGCCAGCAGCTTGGCCGGGTTTACAGGGGAGCTGTTTTTT
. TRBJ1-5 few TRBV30 CAWSSGGDAQPQHF TGTGCCTGGAGCTCCGGAGGGGATGCCCAGCCCCAGCATTTT